This entry lists 21 T cell receptor beta chains sequenced from one sample in a study of cytomegalovirus exposure and HLA in healthy donors. The PCR employed 60 Vbeta primers together with 13 Jbeta primers. Here immunoSEQ multiplex PCR was the method, and the copy in TCRdb shows in-frame clones only, minus some. The sample's table shows some 150,000 clones. The sequencing sample was made of PBMCs. Source of these receptors: a woman younger than 30 in good health and CMV-seronegative.

J is TRBJ2-2 and V is TRBV4-3; D is uncertain. CDR1 LGHNA and CDR2 YSLEER come from the germline V gene. The V and J ends lost 5 bases and 1 base respectively, with 8 bases between them. The CDR3 is made up of 14 amino acids. CDR3 residues: CASSDTLNTGELFF. The CDR3 DNA is TGCGCCAGCAGCGACACTTTGAACACCGGGGAGCTGTTTTTT.

The gene calls are TRBV5-1 and TRBJ2-3; TRBD2 aligns across 14 bases. The CDR3 has 17 residues. The germline V gene encodes CDR1 SGHRS and CDR2 YFSETQ. J lost 2 bases, V lost 0 bases, and 2 bases had no gene match. CDR3 sequence (DNA): TGCGCCAGCAGCTTGGGGACTAGCGGGAGGAACACAGATACGCAGTATTTT. This codes for CASSLGTSGRNTDTQYF.

The rearrangement joins TRBV5-1 to TRBJ2-7, with 9 bases aligning to TRBD1. Germline trimming cut 0 bases from V and 5 bases from J; bases unmatched to any gene: 3. Per the germline V gene, CDR1 is SGHRS and CDR2 is YFSETQ. The CDR3 is 14 amino acids. CDR3 in DNA: TGCGCCAGCAGCTTGGGGGACAGGGATGACGAGCAGTACTTC. This sequence encodes CASSLGDRDDEQYF.

The J gene is TRBJ2-3, the V gene TRBV6-5, with a tentative D call TRBD1 (6 bases). The V gene's germline CDR1 is MNHEY and CDR2 SVGAGI. Trimming cost V 6 bases and J 6 bases, with 10 bases left between them. This CDR3 is built from 12 residues. This CDR3 reads CASSPGADTQYF. The CDR3 nucleotides are TGTGCCAGCAGCCCAGGGGCGGATACGCAGTATTTT.

The rearrangement joins TRBV27 to TRBJ2-3; D might be TRBD2 (5 bases). From germline, CDR1 is MNHEY and CDR2 SMNVEV (reference sequence). Deletions cut 10 bases from V and 1 base from J, with 24 bases between. The CDR3 spans 17 residues. CDR3 DNA: TGTGCCAACCCCACTAGGACTCTTCCTAATTGCACAGATACGCAGTATTTT. Its translation is CANPTRTLPNCTDTQYF.

As regards this clone: Within the sample, other DNA sequences also encode this same CDR3. V and J are TRBV6-5 and TRBJ1-1; TRBD1 is a possible D gene (5 bases). This CDR3 comprises 15 residues. Trimming took 0 bases from V and 0 from J, leaving 8 bases between them. Germline lookup yields CDR1 MNHEY and CDR2 SVGAGI. CDR3 residues: CASSYSRGLNTEAFF. The CDR3 DNA follows: TGTGCCAGCAGTTACTCTAGGGGCTTGAACACTGAAGCTTTCTTT.

The CDR3 coding sequence is TGTGCCAGCAGTTACCCCTTAGCGGGAGCCGTCAATGAGCAGTTCTTC. This codes for CASSYPLAGAVNEQFF. The chain links TRBV6-6 to TRBJ2-1; 9 positions match TRBD2. Looked up from germline, CDR1 is MNHNY and CDR2 is SVGAGI (reference sequence). V lost 2 bases, J lost 6 bases, and 8 bases stayed unmatched. CDR3 size: 16 residues.

The chain is built from TRBV5-1 and TRBJ2-1; TRBD2 aligns across 11 bases. Germline CDR1 reads SGHRS; CDR2 reads YFSETQ. CDR3 size: 15 residues. J was trimmed by 9 bases and V by 4 bases; bases with no gene match: 9. DNA for the CDR3: TGCGCCAGCAGCCCCGGACTAGCGGGTGCCAGTGAGCAGTTCTTC. This translates into CASSPGLAGASEQFF. Looking up the rest from reference TRBV5-1 and TRBJ2-1 gives the full variable domain: KAGVTQTPRYLIKTRGQQVTLSCSPISGHRSVSWYQQTPGQGLQFLFEYFSETQRNKGNFPGRFSGRQFSNSRSEMNVSTLELGDSALYLCASSPGLAGASEQFFGPGTRLTVL.

CDR3 amino acids: CATPRQYF. CDR3 DNA sequence: TGTGCCACCCCGCGCCAGTACTTC. The V and J genes are TRBV7-3 and TRBJ2-5; the D is unclear. CDR3 length equals 8 residues. The germline V gene encodes CDR1 SGHTA and CDR2 FQGTGA. V lost 10 bases, J lost 10 bases, and 7 bases lay in between.

This rearrangement joins TRBV7-2 to TRBJ2-1; 7 bases are a match to TRBD2. The CDR3 covers 16 residues. Trimming took 1 base from V and 4 from J; bases not matched to a gene: 7. CDR1 and CDR2 from the germline V gene are SGHTA and FQGNSA. DNA of the CDR3: TGTGCCAGCAGCTTAGTGGCGGGAGTTGGGTACAATGAGCAGTTCTTC. Translation: CASSLVAGVGYNEQFF.

The rearrangement joins TRBV5-1 to TRBJ1-4; no firm D call. Trimming left V 5 bases short and J 0 bases short, with 11 bases between. The germline V gene has CDR1 SGHRS and CDR2 YFSETQ. The CDR3 loop spans 15 amino acids. The CDR3 DNA reads TGCGCCAGCAGGCGGCCACCGGCAACTAATGAAAAACTGTTTTTT. Residues: CASRRPPATNEKLFF.

The CDR3 reads CASSPSGRAGETQYF. CDR3 nucleotides: TGCGCCAGCAGCCCCAGCGGGAGGGCCGGTGAGACCCAGTACTTC. The chain combines TRBV5-1 with TRBJ2-5; TRBD2 matches 10 bases. Germline assignment: CDR1 SGHRS and CDR2 YFSETQ. The CDR3 loop spans 15 amino acids. The V and J ends lost 4 bases and 5 bases, in that order; junction bases with no gene match: 8.

The chain combines TRBV11-2 with TRBJ1-1; D gene uncertain. With 0 bases removed from V and 4 bases from J, the gap between germline ends came to 6 bases. The length of the CDR3 is 13 residues. From germline, CDR1 is SGHAT and CDR2 FQNNGV. The CDR3 DNA follows: TGTGCCAGCAGCTTAGAACGGAGCACTGAAGCTTTCTTT. Translating it yields CASSLERSTEAFF. Looking up the rest from reference TRBV11-2 and TRBJ1-1 gives the full variable domain: EAGVAQSPRYKIIEKRQSVAFWCNPISGHATLYWYQQILGQGPKLLIQFQNNGVVDDSQLPKDRFSAERLKGVDSTLKIQPAKLEDSAVYLCASSLERSTEAFFGQGTRLTVV.

This chain uses TRBV29-1 with TRBJ2-1, with 8 bases lining up with TRBD1. This CDR3 has 14 residues. The germline CDR1 and CDR2 sequences are SQVTM and ANQGSEA. Trimming at V came to 4 bases and at J to 12 bases, leaving 14 bases not matched to a gene. CDR3 region: CSVAGDRTASRQFF. The CDR3 DNA reads as TGCAGCGTTGCAGGGGACAGGACGGCATCTAGGCAGTTCTTC.

V usage is TRBV5-6 and J usage is TRBJ2-3; D remains ambiguous. CDR3 length: 14 residues. Germline CDR1 and CDR2: SGHDT and YYEEEE. V was shortened by 0 bases and J by 10 bases, with 15 bases between the two germline ends. CDR3 amino acids: CASSLVVASASQYF. CDR3 DNA sequence: TGTGCCAGCAGCTTGGTGGTAGCCTCAGCCTCGCAGTATTTT.

V is TRBV29-1 and J is TRBJ1-1; TRBD1 is a possible D gene (6 bases). Germline loops: CDR1 SQVTM, CDR2 ANQGSEA. V shed 6 bases and J shed 2 bases, with 13 bases lying between them. The CDR3 runs 13 residues. The CDR3 nucleotides read TGCAGCGTACAGGACAGCATTAACACTGAAGCTTTCTTT. Protein sequence: CSVQDSINTEAFF.

V gene TRBV5-4 combines with J gene TRBJ2-7; D may be TRBD2 (5 bases). The V end was cut by 4 bases, the J end by 1 base, with 21 bases between. This CDR3 comprises 17 residues. Germline-derived CDR1 and CDR2 are SGHNT and YYREEE (reference sequence). In nucleotides, the CDR3 is TGTGCCAGCAGCCCACCCCCGGGATCTCGCGATTCCTACGAGCAGTACTTC. It codes for CASSPPPGSRDSYEQYF.

The rearrangement joins TRBV18 to TRBJ2-5; D may be TRBD1 (6 bases). Gene TRBJ2-7 matches the end of the DNA better, so the J call may be wrong. Germline CDR1 is KGHSH and CDR2 is LQKENI. The CDR3 is 15 amino acids. For the CDR3, the DNA is TGTGCCAGCTCATCGACAGGCCCCAGCTCCTACGAGCAGTACTTC. This encodes CASSSTGPSSYEQYF.

V usage is TRBV5-4 and J usage is TRBJ2-1; 7 positions agree with TRBD1. Germline loops: CDR1 SGHNT, CDR2 YYREEE (reference sequence). V trimming: 0 bases; J trimming: 8 bases; junction bases outside the gene matches: 2. There are 13 residues in the CDR3. The DNA for the CDR3 is TGTGCCAGCAGCTTGGAGGGGGCGGATGAGCAGTTCTTC. Amino acids: CASSLEGADEQFF.

This chain connects TRBV12-5 to TRBJ1-4; tentative D call: TRBD1 (5 bases). CDR1 is LGHNT and CDR2 is FRNRAP in the germline V gene. Trimming removed 3 bases at V and 3 bases at J, with 11 bases between. This CDR3 has 15 amino acids. CDR3 sequence (DNA): TGTGCTAGTGGTTTCGCGGGGGGATCTAATGAAAAACTGTTTTTT. Translation: CASGFAGGSNEKLFF.

The chain links TRBV5-5 to TRBJ1-2; D uncertain. The CDR3 sequence is 14 residues long. Trimming pared 4 bases from V and 3 bases from J, leaving 13 bases between. Germline lookup yields CDR1 SGHKS and CDR2 YYEKEE (reference sequence). CDR3 coding DNA: TGTGCCAGCAGCCAGGCGGCGAGGGACTATGGCTACACCTTC. Its protein product is CASSQAARDYGYTF.